The text below deals with one T cell receptor beta chain. This receptor's antigen is unknown. There are no base qualities to consult, and no much larger clone falls within one base. This specimen comes from a study of blood T cell repertoires in COVID-19 (dated by TCRdb to 2020 to 2022). In the study overall: Collaborator samples came from the United States, Italy and Spain and covered acute and convalescent phases of COVID-19. The repertoires were released in a freely available public database intended as a resource for research on the immune response to SARS-CoV-2. Deeply sampled blood TCRbeta repertoires from subjects exposed to, actively infected with, or recovered from COVID-19 were included in the dataset. Where available, HLA class I and class II types were obtained from metadata supplied by the sample provider rather than from assay-based typing. Samples were obtained from the ongoing ImmuneRACE study (first 160 participants) and from over a thousand subjects provided by 6 global collaborators. Nearly every sample came with metadata listing a de-identified subject ID, COVID-19 status, age in years and sex. The material from the prospective study consisted of cDNA or gDNA derived from T cells, B-cell-depleted T cells, or PBMCs. What the study reported, not specific to this receptor: How much clinical and demographic metadata was included differed by source and by participant, and the metadata was provided uncurated.

In the prospective study, participants were 18 to 89 years old, resided in fewer than 25 geographic areas of the United States, and were enrolled through a virtual design. In the prospective study, participants were assigned to cohorts based on the clinical history participants reported in a screening survey and a study questionnaire. Recovered participants in ImmuneRACE Cohort 3 were defined by two consecutive negative NP/OP PCR tests, clearance by a healthcare professional, or resolution of symptoms. Mobile phlebotomists in the prospective study collected whole blood, serum and a nasopharyngeal or oropharyngeal swab from every participant. Additional blood draws and questionnaires over an approximately two-month period could optionally be provided by prospective study participants. Before DNA extraction, blood samples from the prospective study were shipped at room temperature or frozen. CDR1 and CDR2 (LNHNV, YYDKDF) derive from the germline V gene (reference sequence). V trim: 7 bases; J trim: 4 bases; unmatched bases: 6. The CDR3, from cysteine to phenylalanine, totals 13 residues. Only CDR3 DNA remains: 39 bases, in frame from the first base.

The immunoSEQ Assay, a bias-controlled multiplex PCR, was used to amplify TCRbeta CDR3 regions from genomic DNA. Per the source publication's procedure: Within the assay, amplification of reference gene primers was used to estimate how many nucleated cells each sample contained. To quantify the absolute abundance of each unique TCRbeta CDR3 rearrangement, sequence reads were collapsed and filtered. For each sample, productive Simpson clonality was calculated by taking the square root of Simpson's diversity index across productive rearrangements. The source is immuneACCESS, and TCRdb retained only in-frame sequences with V and J called. Part of the clones is not carried over; for the studies checked, unresolved V genes explain less than half of this, and the remainder is unexplained. The V and J calls and clone size are taken from that table; D and trimming were inferred from the DNA. Here the sample has roughly 300,000 clones; roughly nine tenths occur a single time. The ten largest clones capture less than 6% of the sample.

The sequence was obtained from a woman aged 25-40 years who had recovered from COVID-19. The rearrangement joined TRBV15 to TRBJ1-2, and TRBD1 aligns with 7 junction nucleotides. Sample: PBMCs or T cells enriched from blood (not recorded which). The CDR3 is CATTGGTPYGYTF. Read as DNA, the sequence is TGTGCCACCACAGGGGGAACGCCCTATGGCTACACCTTC.